The text below deals with one TCR beta chain. Its antigen is undetermined. The sample comes from a study of CXCR3-negative and CXCR3-positive naive CD8 T cells. Cells classed as naive CD8+ T cells were CD45RO-CCR7+CD27+CD95-. Broader study findings: High diversity, comparable across both naive subsets, contrasted with much lower diversity in memory CD8+ cells. Naive cells that were CXCR3-positive had more hydrophobic TRB CDR3s (compared with CXCR3-negative naive cells). Naive CXCR3-positive and CXCR3-negative cells shared similar TRBV-TRBJ usage, unlike memory cells.

In preparing the TRB cDNA libraries, 5' RACE with UMI labels was used. TCRdb reanalyzed the 5' RACE reads and collapses them to one entry per CDR3 protein, without DNA. The sample shows about 150,000 distinct CDR3 sequences, and 0.41% sits with its ten largest clones. This receptor was identified in a human donor in good health. Some clones in this sample may be carry-over from other donors' samples. Source material: naive CXCR3+ CD8+ T cells from blood. Subset noted: CD45RO-CCR7+CD27+CD95- naive CD8+ T cells expressing CXCR3 (TNR3+).

CDR3 sequence reads: CASSGTWSSYEQYF. The chain uses TRBV6-2 or TRBV6-3 and TRBJ2-7. Germline V gene lookup returns CDR1 MNHEY and CDR2 SVGEGT. The CDR3 has 14 residues.